This TCR beta chain is from a study of OX40 agonist ivuxolimab in advanced cancers. The method was immunoSEQ multiplex PCR; TCRdb's version includes in-frame clones alone and lacks a portion of them. The data hold 60,000 to 80,000 clones, with 80% to 95% observed a single time. Study-level results: Which antigen the expanded peripheral T cells recognized is unknown.

Excluded were patients having autoimmune disease history or systemic immunosuppression. Comment on this clone: Its antigen is not identified.

This clonotype originated in an adult with an advanced solid tumor such as melanoma, head and neck, liver or kidney cancer. Sequencing used CD4+ or CD8+ T cells sorted from blood, obtained in a trial of the OX40 agonist ivuxolimab.

The CDR3 here is CASSSNAVGRPRYF. In DNA, the CDR3 is TGTGCCAGCAGTTCGAATGCCGTCGGGCGCCCAAGGTACTTC. The chain carries TRBV27 and TRBJ2-7; no clear D gene. Trimming removed 4 bases at V and 12 bases at J, with 22 bases between. CDR1 and CDR2 from the germline V gene are MNHEY and SMNVEV (reference sequence). This CDR3 is built from 14 residues.